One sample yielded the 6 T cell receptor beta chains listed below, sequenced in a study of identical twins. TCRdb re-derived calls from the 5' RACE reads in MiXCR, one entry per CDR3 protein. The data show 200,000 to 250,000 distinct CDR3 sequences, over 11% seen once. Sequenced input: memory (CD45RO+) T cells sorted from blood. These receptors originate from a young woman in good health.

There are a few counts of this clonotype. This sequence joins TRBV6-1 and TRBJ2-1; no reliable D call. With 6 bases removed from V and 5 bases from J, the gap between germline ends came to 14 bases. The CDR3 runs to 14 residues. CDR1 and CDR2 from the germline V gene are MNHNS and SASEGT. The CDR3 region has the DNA TGTGCCAGCAGCAGCGACTGGAGAGACAATGAGCAGTTCTTC. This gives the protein CASSSDWRDNEQFF.

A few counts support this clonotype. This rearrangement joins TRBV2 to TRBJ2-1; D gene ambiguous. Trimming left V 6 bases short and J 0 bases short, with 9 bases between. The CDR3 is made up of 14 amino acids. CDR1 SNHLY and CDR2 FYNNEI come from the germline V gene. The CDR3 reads CASREIASYNEQFF. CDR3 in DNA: TGTGCCAGCAGGGAAATTGCCTCCTACAATGAGCAGTTCTTC.

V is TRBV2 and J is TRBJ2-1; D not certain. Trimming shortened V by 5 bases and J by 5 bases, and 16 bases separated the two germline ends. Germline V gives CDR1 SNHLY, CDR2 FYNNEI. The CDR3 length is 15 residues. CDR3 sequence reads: CASSLIPNPNNEQFF. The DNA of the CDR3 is TGTGCCAGCAGTCTAATACCTAACCCCAACAATGAGCAGTTCTTC. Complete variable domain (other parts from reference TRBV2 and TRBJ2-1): EPEVTQTPSHQVTQMGQEVILRCVPISNHLYFYWYRQILGQKVEFLVSFYNNEISEKSEIFDDQFSVERPDGSNFTLKIRSTKLEDSAMYFCASSLIPNPNNEQFFGPGTRLTVL.

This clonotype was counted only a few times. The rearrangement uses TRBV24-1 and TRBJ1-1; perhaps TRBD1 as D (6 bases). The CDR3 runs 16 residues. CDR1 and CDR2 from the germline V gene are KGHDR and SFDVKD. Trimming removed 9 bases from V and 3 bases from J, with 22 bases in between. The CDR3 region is CATREDSGVSDTEAFF. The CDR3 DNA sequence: TGTGCCACCCGCGAGGACAGTGGGGTTAGTGACACTGAAGCTTTCTTT.

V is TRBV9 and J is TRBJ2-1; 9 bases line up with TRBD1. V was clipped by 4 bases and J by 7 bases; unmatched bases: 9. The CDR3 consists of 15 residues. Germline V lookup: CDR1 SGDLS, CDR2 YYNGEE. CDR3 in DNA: TGTGCCAGCAGCCCCAGGACAGGGGCTGGGAATGAGCAGTTCTTC. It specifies CASSPRTGAGNEQFF.

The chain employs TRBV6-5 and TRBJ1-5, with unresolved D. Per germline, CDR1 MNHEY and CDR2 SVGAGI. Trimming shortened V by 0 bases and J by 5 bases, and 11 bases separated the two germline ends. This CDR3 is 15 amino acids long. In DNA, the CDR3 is TGTGCCAGCAGTTACTCCCGACATAGTGATCAGCCCCAGCATTTT. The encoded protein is CASSYSRHSDQPQHF.